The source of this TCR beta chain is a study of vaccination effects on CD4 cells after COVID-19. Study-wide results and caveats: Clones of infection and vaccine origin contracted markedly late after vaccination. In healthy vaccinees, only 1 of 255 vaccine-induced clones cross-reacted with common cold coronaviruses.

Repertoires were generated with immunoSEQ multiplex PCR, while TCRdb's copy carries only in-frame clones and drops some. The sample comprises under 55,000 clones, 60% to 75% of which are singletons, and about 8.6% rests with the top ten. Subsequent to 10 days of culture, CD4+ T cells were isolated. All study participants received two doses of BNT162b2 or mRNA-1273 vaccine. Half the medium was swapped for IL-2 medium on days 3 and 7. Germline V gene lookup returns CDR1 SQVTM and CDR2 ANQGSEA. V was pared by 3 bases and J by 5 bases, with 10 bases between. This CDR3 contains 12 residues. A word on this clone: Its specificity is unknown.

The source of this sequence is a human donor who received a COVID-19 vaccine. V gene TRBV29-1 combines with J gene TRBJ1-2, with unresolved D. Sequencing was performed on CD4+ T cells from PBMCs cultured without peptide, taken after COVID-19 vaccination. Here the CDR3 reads CSVDGQPYGYTF. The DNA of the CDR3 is TGCAGCGTTGATGGGCAGCCATATGGCTACACCTTC.